These 20 T cell receptor beta chains came from one sample sequenced in a study of control samples from healthy donors and cancer patients. Here immunoSEQ multiplex PCR was the method, and the copy in TCRdb shows in-frame clones only, minus some. The table lists 210,000 or so clones, approximately 91% of them singletons. The sequenced sample was blood. These receptors were collected from a young man in good health.

V and J are TRBV7-8 and TRBJ2-1; D is ambiguous. Trimming stripped 4 bases from V and 10 bases from J, with 11 bases between. CDR1 SGHVS and CDR2 FQNEAQ come from the germline V gene. The CDR3 sequence is 12 residues long. The CDR3 loop is CASSWAGREQFF. The CDR3 DNA is TGTGCCAGCAGCTGGGCCGGTCGGGAGCAGTTCTTC.

Notes on this clone: Other DNA sequences in this specimen translate into the identical CDR3. J is TRBJ1-5 and V is TRBV15; D might be TRBD1 (5 bases). Germline V gives CDR1 LNHNV, CDR2 YYDKDF (reference sequence). This CDR3 is 13 amino acids long. V lost 0 bases to trimming and J lost 7 bases, with 7 bases between them. CDR3 in DNA: TGTGCCACCAGCAGAGACCAGGGCCAGCCCCAGCATTTT. This gives the protein CATSRDQGQPQHF.

The V call is TRBV30, the J call TRBJ2-1; possible D gene TRBD2, 5 bases. The CDR3 covers 15 residues. Germline-derived CDR1 and CDR2 are GTSNPN and SVGIG (reference sequence). V was shortened by 5 bases and J by 3 bases, with 17 bases between the two germline ends. Written as DNA, the CDR3 is TGTGCCTGGGGTCGGGGAGAGCTGGTCTACAATGAGCAGTTCTTC. Amino acids: CAWGRGELVYNEQFF.

The chain carries TRBV7-9 and TRBJ1-4; no clear D. The V end lost 3 bases, the J end lost 8 bases, and 10 bases lay between the germline ends. The CDR3 totals 13 residues. In germline, CDR1 is SEHNR, CDR2 FQNEAQ (reference sequence). The CDR3 protein is CASSFLFPEKLFF. The CDR3 DNA reads TGTGCCAGCAGCTTTTTATTTCCGGAAAAACTGTTTTTT.

The chain links TRBV7-6 to TRBJ2-6; D remains unclear. The V end was cut by 1 base, the J end by 1 base, with 8 bases between. The CDR3 consists of 16 residues. Germline CDR1 SGHVS, CDR2 FNYEAQ. The CDR3 region is CASSLVGGSGANVLTF. The CDR3 DNA reads TGTGCCAGCAGCTTAGTTGGTGGTTCTGGGGCCAACGTCCTGACTTTC.

The rearrangement uses TRBV30 and TRBJ1-5; TRBD1 agrees at 7 bases. The CDR3 spans 15 residues. Trimming at V came to 1 base and at J to 0 bases, leaving 3 bases not matched to a gene. The germline V gene has CDR1 GTSNPN and CDR2 SVGIG (reference sequence). The CDR3 loop is CAWSEQGYSNQPQHF. The DNA for the CDR3 is TGTGCCTGGAGTGAACAGGGGTATAGCAATCAGCCCCAGCATTTT.

The V and J genes are TRBV19 and TRBJ2-2, with 8 bases aligning to TRBD1. V gave up 5 bases and J gave up 3 bases; unmatched junction bases: 5. Germline loops: CDR1 LNHDA, CDR2 SQIVND (reference sequence). The CDR3 is 15 residues long. The CDR3 sequence is CASSYRGYDTGELFF. In nucleotides, the CDR3 is TGTGCCAGTAGTTACAGGGGGTACGACACCGGGGAGCTGTTTTTT. The variable domain in full, with the rest retrieved from reference TRBV19 and TRBJ2-2, is DGGITQSPKYLFRKEGQNVTLSCEQNLNHDAMYWYRQDPGQGLRLIYYSQIVNDFQKGDIAEGYSVSREKKESFPLTVTSAQKNPTAFYLCASSYRGYDTGELFFGEGSRLTVL.

The chain recombines TRBV11-2 with TRBJ2-3; D is uncertain. V was pared by 0 bases and J by 2 bases, with 6 bases between. CDR3 length equals 14 residues. Germline V gives CDR1 SGHAT, CDR2 FQNNGV. CDR3 sequence reads: CASSLEQHTDTQYF. The CDR3 DNA reads as TGTGCCAGCAGCTTAGAACAGCACACAGATACGCAGTATTTT.

The chain links TRBV7-3 to TRBJ2-3, with a weak D call TRBD2 (5 bases). The CDR3 loop spans 15 amino acids. The V end lost 2 bases, the J end lost 6 bases, and 15 bases lay between the germline ends. Germline CDR1 reads SGHTA; CDR2 reads FQGTGA. The CDR3 protein is CASSLLDLVGDTQYF. DNA for the CDR3: TGTGCCAGCAGCTTATTGGACTTGGTAGGGGATACGCAGTATTTT. Drawing the rest from reference TRBV7-3 and TRBJ2-3, the complete variable domain is GAGVSQTPSNKVTEKGKYVELRCDPISGHTALYWYRQSLGQGPEFLIYFQGTGAADDSGLPNDRFFAVRPEGSVSTLKIQRTERGDSAVYLCASSLLDLVGDTQYFGPGTRLTVL.

This clone has only one observation. This chain links TRBV4-2 with TRBJ1-1, with a weak D call TRBD1 (5 bases). The CDR3 is made up of 15 amino acids. The V gene's germline CDR1 is LGHNA and CDR2 YNFKEQ. The ends were cut back, 0 bases at V and 1 base at J, with 9 bases in the middle. CDR3: CASSQDAGGNTEAFF. CDR3 nucleotide sequence: TGTGCCAGCAGCCAAGATGCGGGGGGGAACACTGAAGCTTTCTTT.

The genes are TRBV11-2 and TRBJ2-3; 11 bases are shared with TRBD2. This CDR3 contains 15 residues. V lost 5 bases, J lost 4 bases, and 5 bases stayed unmatched. Germline values: CDR1 SGHAT, CDR2 FQNNGV. This CDR3 is CASSPSGGKADTQYF. The CDR3, as DNA: TGTGCCAGCAGCCCTAGCGGGGGGAAAGCAGATACGCAGTATTTT.

This sequence joins TRBV5-1 and TRBJ1-4; TRBD1 agrees at 8 bases. The germline gives CDR1 SGHRS, CDR2 YFSETQ. The length of the CDR3 is 16 residues. Germline trimming cut 0 bases from V and 4 bases from J; bases unmatched to any gene: 5. Written as DNA, the CDR3 is TGCGCCAGCAGCTTGGGAGTTGGACAGGGTAATGAAAAACTGTTTTTT. Its protein is CASSLGVGQGNEKLFF.

The chain couples TRBV11-2 to TRBJ2-2; tentatively, D is TRBD2 (6 bases). This CDR3 is built from 16 residues. V shed 3 bases and J shed 2 bases, with 13 bases lying between them. Germline loops: CDR1 SGHAT, CDR2 FQNNGV. For the CDR3, the DNA is TGTGCCAGCAGCTTCGACCCGGGACTTAACACCGGGGAGCTGTTTTTT. Translated: CASSFDPGLNTGELFF.

The V and J genes are TRBV30 and TRBJ2-5; D is perhaps TRBD1 (6 bases). Trimming cost V 0 bases and J 6 bases, with 14 bases left between them. Germline lookup yields CDR1 GTSNPN and CDR2 SVGIG (reference sequence). The CDR3 extends over 14 amino acids. CDR3 sequence: CAWSVNLGAKTQYF. In DNA, the CDR3 is TGTGCCTGGAGTGTAAATCTGGGGGCAAAGACCCAGTACTTC.

The chain combines TRBV4-1 with TRBJ1-2, with a possible D match to TRBD1 (6 bases). There are 18 residues in the CDR3. Germline V gene lookup returns CDR1 MGHRA and CDR2 YSYEKL. Trimming stripped 0 bases from V and 5 bases from J, with 22 bases between. As DNA, the CDR3 is TGCGCCAGCAGCCAAGATCCACAAACAGGGTCCGGGCTATATGGCTACACCTTC. Translation: CASSQDPQTGSGLYGYTF.

J is TRBJ1-4 and V is TRBV30; 8 nucleotides align to TRBD1. There are 13 residues in the CDR3. Trimming cost V 2 bases and J 8 bases; bases outside gene matches: 4. Germline values: CDR1 GTSNPN, CDR2 SVGIG (reference sequence). CDR3 sequence (DNA): TGTGCCTGGAGTCGACAGGGGAAAGAAAAACTGTTTTTT. Protein: CAWSRQGKEKLFF.

The genes are TRBV12-3 or TRBV12-4 and TRBJ2-7; tentatively, D is TRBD1 (6 bases). CDR3 length equals 13 residues. V lost 5 bases and J lost 3, with 11 bases in between. Here the CDR3 DNA reads TGTGCCAGCAGTCACGGCAGGGGCTACGAGCAGTACTTC. The encoded protein is CASSHGRGYEQYF.

V gene TRBV6-5 combines with J gene TRBJ1-2; 7 nucleotides agree with TRBD1. V was pared by 6 bases and J by 5 bases, with 9 bases of the junction left unmatched. The CDR3 covers 14 residues. Germline V gives CDR1 MNHEY, CDR2 SVGAGI. In nucleotides, the CDR3 is TGTGCCAGCAGAGCCGGAGGGGGCGCTTATGGCTACACCTTC. Its translation is CASRAGGGAYGYTF.

The chain employs TRBV25-1 and TRBJ1-4, with TRBD1 identical over 9 bases. CDR1 MGHDK and CDR2 SYGVNS come from the germline V gene. The CDR3 sequence is 14 residues long. J lost 5 bases, V lost 6 bases, and 4 bases had no gene match. CDR3 sequence (DNA): TGTGCCAGCAGGGGGGACAGGGCAAATGAAAAACTGTTTTTT. It specifies CASRGDRANEKLFF.

The chain recombines TRBV9 with TRBJ2-3; TRBD1 or TRBD2 may be the D gene (6 bases each). This CDR3 contains 15 residues. The germline V gene has CDR1 SGDLS and CDR2 YYNGEE. The V and J ends lost 0 bases and 4 bases respectively, with 12 bases between them. In DNA, the CDR3 is TGTGCCAGCAGCGTAGTAGGGGGGCAGGCAGATACGCAGTATTTT. Encoded protein: CASSVVGGQADTQYF.